This TCR beta chain was found in a study of monozygotic twins with inflammatory bowel disease. TCRdb reprocessed the 5' RACE reads and stores each CDR3 protein as one record, lacking DNA. Its table lists about 140,000 distinct CDR3 sequences. The germline gives CDR1 SGHAT, CDR2 FQDESV (reference sequence). The CDR3 is made up of 18 amino acids. In the case of this clonotype: Antigen specificity is unknown.

Overall study findings and caveats: On the inverse Simpson index, IBD patients scored lower for TCRbeta diversity than healthy co-twins. Patient repertoires may have gained variability from differing immunosuppressive treatments. Data gave no support to a single strong signal or clonotype associated with IBD.

This TCR derives from a human donor with ulcerative colitis or Crohn's disease, or a healthy co-twin of an affected twin (not recorded which). Sequenced input: blood. The chain carries TRBV11-1 and TRBJ1-2. The CDR3 is CASSLDGSRPTQRSGYTF.